Sequencing of this T cell receptor beta chain was carried out in a study of Ad26.COV2.S vaccination and SARS-CoV-2 variants. Points from the study as a whole: Recipients given vaccine exceeded placebo recipients in spike-specific TCR breadth.

The CDR3 is 12 amino acids. Germline CDR1 is WNHNN and CDR2 is SYGVQD (reference sequence). The V gene lost 10 bases and the J gene lost 4 bases, with 11 bases spanning the gap. The treatment was: roughly 19 received Ad26.COV2.S at low or high dose, single or two shots; several received placebo; per-sample allocation not given. The study sampled participants on day 63 after the first vaccine or placebo injection. With regard to this clone: Its antigen remains unidentified.

Sequencing was performed with immunoSEQ multiplex PCR; in TCRdb, only in-frame clones are kept and a portion is missing. The table records roughly 460,000 clones, 80% to 90% of them present only once. The source was peripheral blood, collected in a trial of Ad26.COV2.S vaccine versus placebo. The source of this sequence is a person aged 18-60 years who received the Ad26.COV2.S COVID-19 vaccine or a placebo. This chain joins TRBV10-1 and TRBJ2-1; possibly TRBD1 for D (6 bases). The CDR3 DNA sequence: TGCGCCACCTCGGACAGTTACAATGAGCAGTTCTTC. As protein: CATSDSYNEQFF.